One T cell receptor (beta chain) is described in this entry. The target of this receptor is not known. One base away there is no much larger clone; base qualities are not given. The data stem from a study of shared T cell receptors in the human thymus (dated by TCRdb to the early 2020s). About the full investigation: The study examined how the human thymus generates shared, self-reactive T-cell receptor alpha chains.

The method behind the library was the immunoSEQ multiplex PCR assay. Not all clones reach the TCRdb copy of this immuneACCESS table, which keeps in-frame sequences only. Checked studies attribute under half of the gap to unresolved V genes and leave the rest unexplained. The sample table shows hundreds of thousands of clones, and approximately 78% are seen once. The ten largest account for about 0.014% of the sample. CDR1 and CDR2 were assigned from the germline V gene as MGHRA and YSYEKL. The CDR3 has 16 amino acids, counting the end cysteine and phenylalanine. Only the CDR3 DNA is retained, 48 bases long and in frame from the first base. The germline V end is reduced by 0 bases and the J end by 7 bases; junction bases left unmatched: 9. These sequences were also reported in another study, on human thymus T cells. As the second publication notes: Donors were immunologically healthy infants undergoing open corrective cardiac surgery for congenital heart defects in Finland. The thymus tissue came from surgical resects taken out during corrective cardiac surgery. Biased V and J gene segment usage appeared to be present in both thymic and peripheral blood repertoires. The related research found that thymic TCR repertoires overlapped highly between unrelated individuals. The study used 7 or 8 infant thymus samples plus four related peripheral blood samples to characterize TCR alpha and beta repertoires. The infant donors were about 6 to 244 days old, and the cohort included six or seven males and two females. After being mechanically released from the tissue, thymocytes were kept at -70 degrees C in pellets of 10-30 million cells. A QIAsymphony instrument was used to extract genomic DNA from frozen cell pellets. Using the immunoSEQ multiplex PCR assay, the TCRB and TCRAD loci were amplified from a standardized quantity of quality-controlled genomic DNA. The amplicons spanned the V(D)J region and were long enough to cover the CDR3 and allow V and J genes to be identified. The amplicons were sequenced on an Illumina platform via the commercial immunoSEQ service. Primer bias and sequencing errors were corrected as previously described, and TCRAD and TCRB definitions were based on the IMGT database. Repertoires were analysed with immunoSEQ Analyzer 3.0 and VDJTools, covering basic statistics, V/J segment usage, diversity estimates, rarefaction and pairwise overlap. To estimate diversity, the Chao1, ChaoE, Efron-Thisted, Shannon and inverse Simpson indices were applied, and diversity was also estimated on datasets down-sampled to the smallest sample. Repertoire overlap was assessed by strict matching of CDR3 nucleotide sequence, V gene and J gene, and clustering was done by Jaccard-based multidimensional scaling. On average, roughly 800,000 unique TCRB clonotypes were obtained from thymus samples, compared with approximately 80,000 from blood samples.

Here the chain combines TRBV4-1 and TRBJ2-1; 7 of the junction bases match TRBD2. Input material: thymocytes. The source of this sequence is a boy under two years old with a congenital heart defect. Donor details come from another sample of the same person, matched by shared clones. The base sequence is TGCGCCAGCAGCCAAGAACCAGGACTAGTGGGTAATGAGCAGTTCTTC. Its amino acids are CASSQEPGLVGNEQFF.